This T cell receptor (beta chain) emerged from a study of PD-1 blockade in classical Hodgkin lymphoma (dated by TCRdb to the early 2020s). With respect to the entire study: Nivolumab dosing was 3 mg/kg intravenously every 2 weeks, continuing until either disease progression or unacceptable toxicity. A peripheral blood immune signature of response to PD-1 blockade in classical Hodgkin lymphoma was defined using TCR beta sequencing and CyTOF.

The time point label for this specimen denotes: cycle 2 day 1 (C2D1) of nivolumab. Every trial patient had relapsed after autologous stem cell transplantation, and cohorts A, B and C differed in prior brentuximab vedotin exposure. A total of more than 55 patients with relapsed/refractory classical Hodgkin lymphoma made up the trial cohort, and each patient's best overall response was complete response, partial response or progressive disease. In the multi-cohort phase II CheckMate 205 trial, trial patients received single-agent nivolumab. An independent review committee assessed best overall response by applying the 2007 International Working Group response criteria. PBMCs from the trial were collected at three points: immediately before nivolumab initiation (C1D1), and during therapy at cycle 2 day 1 and cycle 4 day 1. After peripheral blood was drawn into 8 mL Vacutainer Cell Preparation Tubes, PBMCs were isolated by centrifugation and then cryopreserved.

Comments on this clone: Its antigen target is currently unknown. No much larger clone is present one base from it, and per-base qualities are unavailable.

Here is what the overall study found, with its caveats: Trial patients achieving complete response had baseline diversity similar to newly diagnosed patients, whereas partial responders and progressors had significantly lower diversity. By C4D1, a significant rise was seen in CD4+ TCR diversity but not in CD8+ TCR diversity (p=0.0027 vs p=0.16), and the rise was most apparent among complete responders (p=0.02). Baseline TCR diversity was reported to be lower in newly diagnosed patients than in healthy donors, and even lower in relapsed/refractory patients. Diversity was lower in patients who began nivolumab less than 1 year after ASCT, so these patients were left out of later analyses to avoid confounding by immune reconstitution. The study covered only a single clinical trial cohort, and the causes of the repertoire differences, possibly disease activity or prior therapy, were still not defined.

Genomic DNA was extracted with the Qiagen DNeasy kit from unsorted PBMCs and from negatively selected CD4+ and CD8+ fractions. TCR beta CDR3 regions were subjected to amplification by immunoSEQ multiplex PCR with primers that anneal to V and J segments. A synthetic immune receptor repertoire was used to minimize amplification bias, and any remaining bias was removed computationally after sequencing. The published analysis was carried out like this. Custom Python scripts were used to quantify repertoire diversity as the Shannon entropy index. The unsorted, CD4+ and CD8+ repertoires were each analyzed separately, with the exception of combined analyses, where CD4+ and CD8+ sequences were merged in silico. A clone counted as expanded when the clone's frequency after treatment rose at least 2-fold relative to C1D1, and clones undetected at baseline were given a pseudocount of 0.5. Clones with 0 or 1 copy at C1D1 were classified as singleton clones, and clones with 2 or more copies were classified as non-singleton clones. Clones expanded in unsorted samples were annotated as CD4+, CD8+ or unknown by matching protein sequences in sorted samples from the same patient. Diversity changes from C1D1 to C4D1 were tested in paired samples using Wilcoxon tests. TCRdb's version of the immuneACCESS table is confined to in-frame rearrangements and falls short of the full clone set. An unresolved V gene accounts for under half of the shortfall where checked; the remainder is of unknown origin. Clonal size and the V and J genes are those of that table, whereas D and trimming came from the DNA. Counted in this sample were 21,000 or so clones; about three quarters of them appeared once. About 39% of the sample lies in the top ten.

The germline V gene (reference sequence) specifies PRHDT as CDR1 and FYEKMQ as CDR2. Taken from cysteine to phenylalanine, the CDR3 has 15 residues. Only CDR3 DNA remains: 45 bases, in frame from the first base. Trimming costs V 5 bases and J 7 bases, and their ends lie 21 bases apart. The sample here was peripheral blood mononuclear cells (PBMCs), taken before the second cycle of nivolumab. This clonotype originated in a human donor with classical Hodgkin lymphoma. This chain joins TRBV13 to TRBJ2-7; the D region is possibly TRBD1 or TRBD2, each matching across 5 bases. In nucleotide form, the sequence is TGTGCCAGCAGCCCAAAAGGGACCTATTCAGGGGAGCAGTACTTC. This is translated as CASSPKGTYSGEQYF.